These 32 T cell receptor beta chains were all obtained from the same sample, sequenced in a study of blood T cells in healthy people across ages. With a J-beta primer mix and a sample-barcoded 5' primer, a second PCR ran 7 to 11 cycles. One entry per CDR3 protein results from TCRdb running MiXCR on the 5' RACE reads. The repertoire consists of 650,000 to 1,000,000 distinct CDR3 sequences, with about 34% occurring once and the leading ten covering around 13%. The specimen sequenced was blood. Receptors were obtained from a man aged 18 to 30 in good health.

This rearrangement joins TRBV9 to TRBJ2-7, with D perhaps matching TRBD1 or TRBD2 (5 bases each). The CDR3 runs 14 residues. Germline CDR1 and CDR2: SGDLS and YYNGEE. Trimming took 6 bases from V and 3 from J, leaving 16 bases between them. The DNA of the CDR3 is TGTGCCAGCAATTCAGAGGGACGGGGCTACGAGCAGTACTTC. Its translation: CASNSEGRGYEQYF.

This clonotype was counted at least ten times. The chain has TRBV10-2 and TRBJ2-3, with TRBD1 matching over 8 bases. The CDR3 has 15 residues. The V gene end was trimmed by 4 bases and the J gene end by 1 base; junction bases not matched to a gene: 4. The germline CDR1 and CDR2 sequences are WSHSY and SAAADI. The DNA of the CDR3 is TGCGCCAGCAGTGCTCCGGGACAGGGCACAGATACGCAGTATTTT. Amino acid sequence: CASSAPGQGTDTQYF.

CDR3 residues: CASKSGTGDEKLFF. The CDR3 DNA reads as TGTGCCAGCAAGAGTGGGACAGGGGATGAAAAACTGTTTTTT. The rearrangement uses TRBV6-1 and TRBJ1-4; 10 nucleotides line up with TRBD1. The CDR3 runs 14 residues. Germline V gene sequence: CDR1 MNHNS, CDR2 SASEGT. Trimming removed 7 bases from V and 6 bases from J; junction bases left unmatched: 5.

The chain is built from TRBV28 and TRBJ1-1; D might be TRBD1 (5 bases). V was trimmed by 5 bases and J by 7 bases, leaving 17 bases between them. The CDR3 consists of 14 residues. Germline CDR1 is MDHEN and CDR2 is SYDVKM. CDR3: CASSPPQEIVEAFF. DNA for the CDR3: TGTGCCAGCAGTCCGCCACAGGAAATCGTTGAAGCTTTCTTT.

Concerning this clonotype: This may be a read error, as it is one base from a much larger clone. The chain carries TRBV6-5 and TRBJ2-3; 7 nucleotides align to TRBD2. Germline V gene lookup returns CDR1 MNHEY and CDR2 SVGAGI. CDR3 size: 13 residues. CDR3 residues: CATQRGSTDAQYF. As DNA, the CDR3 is TGTGCCACCCAGCGGGGAAGCACAGATGCGCAGTATTTT.

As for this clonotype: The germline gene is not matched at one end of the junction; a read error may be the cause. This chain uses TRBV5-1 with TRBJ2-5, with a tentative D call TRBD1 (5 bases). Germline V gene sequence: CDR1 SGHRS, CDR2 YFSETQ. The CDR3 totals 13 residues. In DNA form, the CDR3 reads TGCACCAGCAGCTTCGACAGTTACAATGAGCAGTACTTC. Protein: CTSSFDSYNEQYF. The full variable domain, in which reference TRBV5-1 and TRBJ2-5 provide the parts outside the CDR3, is KAGVTQTPRYLIKTRGQQVTLSCSPISGHRSVSWYQQTPGQGLQFLFEYFSETQRNKGNFPGRFSGRQFSNSRSEMNVSTLELGDSALYLCTSSFDSYNEQYFGPGTRLLVL.

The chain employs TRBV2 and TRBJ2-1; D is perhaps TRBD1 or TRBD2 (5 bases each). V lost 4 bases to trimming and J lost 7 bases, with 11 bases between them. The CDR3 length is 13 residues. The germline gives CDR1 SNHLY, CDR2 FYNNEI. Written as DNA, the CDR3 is TGTGCCAGCAGTGCTACTGGGACGAATGAGCAGTTCTTC. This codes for CASSATGTNEQFF.

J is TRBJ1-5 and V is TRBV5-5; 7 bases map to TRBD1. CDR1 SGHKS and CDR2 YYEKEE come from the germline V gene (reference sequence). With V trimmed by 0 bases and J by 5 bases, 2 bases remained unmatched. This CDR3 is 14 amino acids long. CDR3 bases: TGTGCCAGCAGCTTGGTTGACAGGGATCAGCCCCAGCATTTT. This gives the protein CASSLVDRDQPQHF.

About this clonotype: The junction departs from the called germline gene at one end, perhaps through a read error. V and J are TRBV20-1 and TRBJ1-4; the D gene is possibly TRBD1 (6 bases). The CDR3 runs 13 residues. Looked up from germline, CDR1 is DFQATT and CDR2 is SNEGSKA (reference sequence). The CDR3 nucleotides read TGCCGTGCTAGAGAGGGGGGTATAGAAAAACTGTTTTTT. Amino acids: CRAREGGIEKLFF.

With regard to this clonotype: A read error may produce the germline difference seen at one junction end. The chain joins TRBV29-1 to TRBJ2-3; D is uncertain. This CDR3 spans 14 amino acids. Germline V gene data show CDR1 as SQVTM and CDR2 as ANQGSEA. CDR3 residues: CCVDGSGSTDTQYF. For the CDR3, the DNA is TGCTGCGTTGACGGGTCCGGGAGCACAGATACGCAGTATTTT.

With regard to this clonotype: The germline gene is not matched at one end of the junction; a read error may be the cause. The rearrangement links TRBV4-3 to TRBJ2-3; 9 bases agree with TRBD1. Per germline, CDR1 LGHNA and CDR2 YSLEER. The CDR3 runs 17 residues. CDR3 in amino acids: CASSQDEGTGSTDTPYF. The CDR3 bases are TGCGCCAGCAGCCAAGATGAAGGGACAGGGAGCACAGATACGCCGTATTTT.

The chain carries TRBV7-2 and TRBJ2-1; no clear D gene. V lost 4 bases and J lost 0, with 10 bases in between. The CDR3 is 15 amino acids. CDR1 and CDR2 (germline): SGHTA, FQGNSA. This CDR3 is CASSSIQSSYNEQFF. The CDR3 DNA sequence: TGTGCCAGCAGCTCAATACAGAGCTCCTACAATGAGCAGTTCTTC.

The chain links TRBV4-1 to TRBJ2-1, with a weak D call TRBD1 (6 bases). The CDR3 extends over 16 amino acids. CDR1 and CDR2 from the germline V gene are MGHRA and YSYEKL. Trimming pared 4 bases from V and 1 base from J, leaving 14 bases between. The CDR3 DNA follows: TGCGCCAGCAGCCTTGACAGGCACGAATCCTACAATGAGCAGTTCTTC. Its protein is CASSLDRHESYNEQFF.

Here the CDR3 reads CATQGRDPNTGELFF. The DNA for the CDR3 is TGTGCCACCCAGGGCCGGGACCCGAACACCGGGGAGCTGTTTTTT. This chain uses TRBV10-3 with TRBJ2-2; D is possibly TRBD1 or TRBD2 (5 bases each). Germline lookup yields CDR1 ENHRY and CDR2 SYGVKD. V was clipped by 10 bases and J by 0 bases, with 15 bases between them. The CDR3 spans 15 residues.

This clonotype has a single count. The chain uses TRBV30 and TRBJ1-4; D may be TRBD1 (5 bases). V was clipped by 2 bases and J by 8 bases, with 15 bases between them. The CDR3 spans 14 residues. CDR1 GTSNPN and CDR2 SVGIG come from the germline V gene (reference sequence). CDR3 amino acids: CAWSRAGKAEKLFF. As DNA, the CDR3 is TGTGCCTGGAGTAGGGCAGGGAAAGCGGAAAAACTGTTTTTT.

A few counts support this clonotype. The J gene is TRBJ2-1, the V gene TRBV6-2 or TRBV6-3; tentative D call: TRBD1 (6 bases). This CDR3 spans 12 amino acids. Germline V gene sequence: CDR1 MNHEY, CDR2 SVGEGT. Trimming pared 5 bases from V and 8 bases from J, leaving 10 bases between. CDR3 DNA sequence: TGTGCCAGCAGTCAGGGGTTGGATGAGCAGTTCTTC. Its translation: CASSQGLDEQFF.

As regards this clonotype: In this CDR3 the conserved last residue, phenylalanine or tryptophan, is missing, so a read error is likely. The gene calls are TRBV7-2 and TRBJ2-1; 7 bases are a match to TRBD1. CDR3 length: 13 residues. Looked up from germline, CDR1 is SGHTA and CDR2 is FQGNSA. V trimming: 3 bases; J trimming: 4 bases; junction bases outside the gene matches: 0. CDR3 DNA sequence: TGTGCCAGCAGCTTCAGGGGGTACAATGAGCAGTTCGTC. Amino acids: CASSFRGYNEQFV.

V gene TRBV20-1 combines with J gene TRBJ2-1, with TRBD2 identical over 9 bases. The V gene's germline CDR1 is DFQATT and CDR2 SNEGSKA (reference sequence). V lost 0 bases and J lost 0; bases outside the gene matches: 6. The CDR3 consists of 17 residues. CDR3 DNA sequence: TGCAGTGCTAGAGATGGAGCGGGGGGCTTCTCCTACAATGAGCAGTTCTTC. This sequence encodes CSARDGAGGFSYNEQFF.

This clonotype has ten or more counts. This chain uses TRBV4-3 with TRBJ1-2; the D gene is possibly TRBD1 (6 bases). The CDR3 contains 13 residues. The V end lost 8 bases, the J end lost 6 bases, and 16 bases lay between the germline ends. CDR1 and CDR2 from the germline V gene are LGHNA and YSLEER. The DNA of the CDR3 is TGCGCCAGCTGCCTCAGGGGCGTGAATGGCTACACCTTC. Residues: CASCLRGVNGYTF.

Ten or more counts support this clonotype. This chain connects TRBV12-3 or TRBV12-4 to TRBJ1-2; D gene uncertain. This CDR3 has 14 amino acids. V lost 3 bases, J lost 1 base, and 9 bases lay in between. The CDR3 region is CASSLRLYNYGYTF. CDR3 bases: TGTGCCAGCAGTTTGCGCCTCTATAACTATGGCTACACCTTC.

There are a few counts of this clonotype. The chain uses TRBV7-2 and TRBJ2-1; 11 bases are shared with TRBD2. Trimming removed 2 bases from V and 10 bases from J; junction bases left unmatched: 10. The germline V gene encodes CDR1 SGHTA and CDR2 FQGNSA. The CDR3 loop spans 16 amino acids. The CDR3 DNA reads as TGTGCCAGCAGCTTAAGCATAGCGGGGGGGCAGGGAGAGCAGTTCTTC. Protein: CASSLSIAGGQGEQFF.

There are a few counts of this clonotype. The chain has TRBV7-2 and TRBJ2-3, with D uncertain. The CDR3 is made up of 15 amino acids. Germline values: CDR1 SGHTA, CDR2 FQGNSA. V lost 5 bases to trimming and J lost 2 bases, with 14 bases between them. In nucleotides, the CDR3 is TGTGCCAGCAGCGCGTCTAACGGAAACACAGATACGCAGTATTTT. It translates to CASSASNGNTDTQYF.

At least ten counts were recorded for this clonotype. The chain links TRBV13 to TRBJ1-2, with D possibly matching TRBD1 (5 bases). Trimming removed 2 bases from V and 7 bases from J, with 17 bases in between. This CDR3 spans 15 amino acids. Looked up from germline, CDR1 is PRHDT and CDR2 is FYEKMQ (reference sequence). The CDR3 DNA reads TGTGCCAGCAGCTTACAGCGGGGCCGAATCGGTGGCTACACCTTC. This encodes CASSLQRGRIGGYTF.

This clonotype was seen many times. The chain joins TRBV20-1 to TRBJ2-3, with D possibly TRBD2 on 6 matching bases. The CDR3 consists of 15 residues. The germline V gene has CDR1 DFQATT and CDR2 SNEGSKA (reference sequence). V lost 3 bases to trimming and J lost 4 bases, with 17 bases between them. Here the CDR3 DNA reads TGCAGTGCTAGGTCGGGGGTAGGAGTAGCAGATACGCAGTATTTT. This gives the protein CSARSGVGVADTQYF.

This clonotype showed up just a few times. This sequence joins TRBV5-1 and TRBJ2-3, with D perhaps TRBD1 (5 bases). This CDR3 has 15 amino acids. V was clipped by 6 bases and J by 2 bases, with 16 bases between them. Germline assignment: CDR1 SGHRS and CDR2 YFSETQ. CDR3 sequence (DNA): TGCGCCAGCAACTCACAGGATATCCCCACAGATACGCAGTATTTT. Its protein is CASNSQDIPTDTQYF.

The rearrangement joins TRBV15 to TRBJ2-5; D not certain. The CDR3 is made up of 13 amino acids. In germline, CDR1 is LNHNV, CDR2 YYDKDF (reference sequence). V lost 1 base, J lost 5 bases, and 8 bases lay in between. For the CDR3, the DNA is TGTGCCACCAGCAGAGCCCCCCAGGAGACCCAGTACTTC. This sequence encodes CATSRAPQETQYF.

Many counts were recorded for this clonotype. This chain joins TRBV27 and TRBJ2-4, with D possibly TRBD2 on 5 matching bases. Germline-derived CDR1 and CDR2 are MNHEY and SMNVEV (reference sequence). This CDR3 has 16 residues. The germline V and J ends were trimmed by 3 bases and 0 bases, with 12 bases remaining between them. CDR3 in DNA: TGTGCCAGCAGTTTCCTCGGGGATTTAGCCAAAAACATTCAGTACTTC. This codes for CASSFLGDLAKNIQYF.

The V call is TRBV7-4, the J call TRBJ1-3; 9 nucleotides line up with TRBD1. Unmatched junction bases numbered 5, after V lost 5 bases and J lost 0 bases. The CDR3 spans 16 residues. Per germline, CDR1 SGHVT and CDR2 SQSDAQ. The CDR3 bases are TGTGCCAGCAGCGCGGGACAGGGCAGCTCTGGAAACACCATATATTTT. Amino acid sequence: CASSAGQGSSGNTIYF. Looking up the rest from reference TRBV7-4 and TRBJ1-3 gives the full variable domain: GAGVSQSPRYKVAKRGRDVALRCDSISGHVTLYWYRQTLGQGSEVLTYSQSDAQRDKSGRPSGRFSAERPERSVSTLKIQRTEQGDSAVYLCASSAGQGSSGNTIYFGEGSWLTVV.

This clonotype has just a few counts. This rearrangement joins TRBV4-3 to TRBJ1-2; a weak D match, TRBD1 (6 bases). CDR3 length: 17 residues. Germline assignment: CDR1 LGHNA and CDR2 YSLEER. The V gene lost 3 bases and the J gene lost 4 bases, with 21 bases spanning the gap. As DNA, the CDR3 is TGCGCCAGCAGCCAGAGGGGGGTCCTCCTAAACGCCTATGGCTACACCTTC. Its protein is CASSQRGVLLNAYGYTF.

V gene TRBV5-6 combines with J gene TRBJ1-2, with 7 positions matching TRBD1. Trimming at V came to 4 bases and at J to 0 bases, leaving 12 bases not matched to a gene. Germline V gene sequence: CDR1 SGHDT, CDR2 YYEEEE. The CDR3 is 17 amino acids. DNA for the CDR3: TGTGCCAGCAGCCTGCCGGGACAGATTTCTACTAACTATGGCTACACCTTC. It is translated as CASSLPGQISTNYGYTF.

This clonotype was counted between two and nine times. The CDR3 sequence is CAWSVKQSSYEQYF. CDR3 DNA sequence: TGTGCCTGGAGTGTAAAACAAAGCTCCTACGAGCAGTACTTC. The gene calls are TRBV30 and TRBJ2-7; D is ambiguous. Looked up from germline, CDR1 is GTSNPN and CDR2 is SVGIG (reference sequence). V lost 0 bases to trimming and J lost 0 bases, with 9 bases between them. CDR3 length: 14 amino acids. The whole variable domain, filled in from reference TRBV30 and TRBJ2-7, reads SQTIHQWPATLVQPVGSPLSLECTVEGTSNPNLYWYRQAAGRGLQLLFYSVGIGQISSEVPQNLSASRPQDRQFILSSKKLLLSDSGFYLCAWSVKQSSYEQYFGPGTRLTVT.

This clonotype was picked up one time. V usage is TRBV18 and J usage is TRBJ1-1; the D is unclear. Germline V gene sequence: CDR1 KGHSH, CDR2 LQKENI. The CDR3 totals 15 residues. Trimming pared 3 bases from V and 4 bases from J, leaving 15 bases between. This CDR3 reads CASSPPSGSITEAFF. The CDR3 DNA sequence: TGTGCCAGCTCACCTCCATCGGGTTCAATCACTGAAGCTTTCTTT.